The 7 T cell receptor beta chains presented below share a single source sample, sequenced in a study of T cells after yellow fever vaccination. Using its own MiXCR run on the 5' RACE reads, TCRdb lists one record per CDR3 protein. The sample carries about 130,000 distinct CDR3 sequences, approximately 7% recorded once. Source: CD4+ T cells sorted from PBMCs, taken about 10 days after the first yellow fever vaccination. The source of these receptors is a man younger than 35 who received the YFV17D yellow fever vaccine.

At least ten counts were recorded for this clonotype. The chain employs TRBV28 and TRBJ2-5; 8 bases map to TRBD1. Per the germline V gene, CDR1 is MDHEN and CDR2 is SYDVKM. The CDR3 length is 20 residues. V lost 6 bases, J lost 3 bases, and 24 bases stayed unmatched. CDR3 residues: CASSVATGTGFPTEKETQYF. DNA of the CDR3: TGTGCCAGCAGCGTCGCTACCGGGACAGGCTTCCCCACTGAAAAAGAGACCCAGTACTTC.

This clonotype was picked up many times. The chain carries TRBV6-2 or TRBV6-3 and TRBJ1-1; D is unclear. CDR1 and CDR2 (germline): MNHEY, SVGEGT. V was pared by 2 bases and J by 5 bases, with 6 bases between. The CDR3 sequence is 12 residues long. As DNA, the CDR3 is TGTGCCAGCAGTTACGCGAGTACTGAAGCTTTCTTT. Protein: CASSYASTEAFF.

Points on this clonotype: This clone may be a read error of a much larger clone one base away. The genes are TRBV24-1 and TRBJ2-2; TRBD1 agrees at 7 bases. The V gene's germline CDR1 is KGHDR and CDR2 SFDVKD. CDR3 length equals 17 residues. V was clipped by 1 base and J by 7 bases; unmatched bases: 11. CDR3 residues: CATSDFPAQGSVGELFF. CDR3 in DNA: TGTGCCACCAGTGATTTTCCGGCACAGGGGTCCGTCGGGGAGCTGTTTTTT.

This clonotype occurred a few times. The chain couples TRBV24-1 to TRBJ2-2; TRBD1 aligns across 7 bases. The V and J ends lost 5 bases and 6 bases, in that order; junction bases with no gene match: 5. Germline loops: CDR1 KGHDR, CDR2 SFDVKD. The CDR3 extends over 14 amino acids. In DNA, the CDR3 is TGTGCCACCAGTGTTTCCGACAGGGCCGGGGAGCTGTTTTTT. Its translation is CATSVSDRAGELFF.

This clonotype was seen at least ten times. The chain employs TRBV7-9 and TRBJ2-7; 8 bases are a match to TRBD1. The CDR3 length is 15 residues. V gave up 5 bases and J gave up 5 bases; unmatched junction bases: 11. Germline values: CDR1 SEHNR, CDR2 FQNEAQ (reference sequence). The CDR3 nucleotides are TGTGCCAGCAGCCAACCGGACAGGGCCGTGCACGAGCAGTACTTC. As protein: CASSQPDRAVHEQYF.

V usage is TRBV20-1 and J usage is TRBJ1-3, with D maybe TRBD1 (5 bases). CDR1 is DFQATT and CDR2 is SNEGSKA in the germline V gene (reference sequence). The V end lost 2 bases, the J end lost 3 bases, and 17 bases lay between the germline ends. The length of the CDR3 is 16 residues. The CDR3: CSARRPLTEVGNTIYF. Written as DNA, the CDR3 is TGCAGTGCTAGACGTCCCTTGACAGAAGTTGGAAACACCATATATTTT.

This clonotype was picked up many times. The rearrangement joins TRBV12-3 or TRBV12-4 to TRBJ2-1, with 9 bases identical to TRBD2. The V segment lost 3 bases and the J segment 1 base; nucleotides outside the gene matches: 1. The CDR3 has 15 residues. In DNA, the CDR3 is TGTGCCAGCAGTTTTCTAGCGGGGTCCTACAATGAGCAGTTCTTC. Amino acid sequence: CASSFLAGSYNEQFF.